This T cell receptor (beta chain) was sequenced in a study of Ad26.COV2.S vaccination and SARS-CoV-2 variants. Study outcomes and limitations: People who got the vaccine or the placebo had similar non-spike TCR breadth. Overall T cell responses may have been underestimated by the analyses of TCR breadth and depth. Placebo recipients showed lower spike-specific TCR breadth than vaccinees. Reports say spike-specific CD8+ and CD4+ T cell responses covered substantial breadth after vaccination.

As concerns this clone: Its antigen is undetermined.

Sequencing used immunoSEQ multiplex PCR; TCRdb keeps in-frame clones, though not all of them. The table has over 110,000 clones, more than 80% seen once. Germline CDR1 LGHNA, CDR2 YSLEER. V lost 1 base and J 5 bases, leaving 8 bases between the germline ends. The length of the CDR3 is 14 residues. The gene calls are TRBV4-3 and TRBJ2-2; D is unresolved. This material consisted of peripheral blood, taken after recovery from COVID-19. This clonotype was sampled from a human donor who had recovered from COVID-19. The CDR3, as DNA: TGCGCCAGCAGCCAAGTCGGCCCTACCGGGGAGCTGTTTTTT. It yields the protein CASSQVGPTGELFF.